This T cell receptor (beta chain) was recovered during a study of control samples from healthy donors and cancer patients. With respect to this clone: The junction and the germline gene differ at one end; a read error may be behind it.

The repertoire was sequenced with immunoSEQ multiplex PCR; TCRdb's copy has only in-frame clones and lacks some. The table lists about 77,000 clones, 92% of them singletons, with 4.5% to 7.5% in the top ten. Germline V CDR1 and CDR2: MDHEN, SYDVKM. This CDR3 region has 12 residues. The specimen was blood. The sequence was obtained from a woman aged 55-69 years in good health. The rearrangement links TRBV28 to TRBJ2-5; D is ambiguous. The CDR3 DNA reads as TGTGCCAGCAGTTTATCCGACCTGGACCCTCACTTC. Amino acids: CASSLSDLDPHF.